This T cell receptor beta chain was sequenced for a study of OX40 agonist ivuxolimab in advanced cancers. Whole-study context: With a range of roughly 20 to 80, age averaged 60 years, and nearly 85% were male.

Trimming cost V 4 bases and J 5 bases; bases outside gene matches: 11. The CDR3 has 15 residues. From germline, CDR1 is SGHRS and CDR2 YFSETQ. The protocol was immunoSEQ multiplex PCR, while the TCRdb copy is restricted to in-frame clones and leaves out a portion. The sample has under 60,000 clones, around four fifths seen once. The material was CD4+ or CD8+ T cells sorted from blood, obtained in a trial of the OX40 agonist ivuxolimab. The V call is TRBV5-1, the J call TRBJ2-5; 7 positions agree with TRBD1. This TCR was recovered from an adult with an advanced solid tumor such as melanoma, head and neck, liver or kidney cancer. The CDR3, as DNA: TGCGCCAGCAGCCCCGAACAGGGGAACAGGGAGACCCAGTACTTC. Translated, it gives CASSPEQGNRETQYF. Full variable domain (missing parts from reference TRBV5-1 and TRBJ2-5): KAGVTQTPRYLIKTRGQQVTLSCSPISGHRSVSWYQQTPGQGLQFLFEYFSETQRNKGNFPGRFSGRQFSNSRSEMNVSTLELGDSALYLCASSPEQGNRETQYFGPGTRLLVL.